Shown below are 18 T cell receptor beta chains from a single sample sequenced in a study of T cell responses to AZD1222 COVID-19 vaccine. Clones were sequenced by immunoSEQ multiplex PCR, and TCRdb holds only the in-frame ones, with some missing. This table has 100,000 to 120,000 clones, about 95% appearing once. The material was peripheral blood, obtained 28 days after the second AZD1222 dose. The source is an adult who received the AZD1222 COVID-19 vaccine.

In this sample, this clone turned up once. V usage is TRBV19 and J usage is TRBJ2-5; 8 nucleotides line up with TRBD1. The CDR3 is made up of 14 amino acids. In germline, CDR1 is LNHDA, CDR2 SQIVND (reference sequence). V lost 4 bases to trimming and J lost 7 bases; unmatched junction nucleotides: 8. CDR3 DNA sequence: TGTGCCAGTAGTAAGACAGGGGAAGGGGGGACCCAGTACTTC. It encodes CASSKTGEGGTQYF.

The rearrangement links TRBV3-1 (or the pseudogene TRBV3-2) to TRBJ2-3; 7 nucleotides match TRBD2. This CDR3 contains 18 residues. Germline assignment: CDR1 LGHDT and CDR2 YNNKEL (reference sequence). Unmatched junction bases numbered 11, after V lost 1 base and J lost 1 base. The CDR3 region has the DNA TGTGCCAGCAGCCAAGGAAATTCATGGGGGGGACGCACAGATACGCAGTATTTT. Its translation is CASSQGNSWGGRTDTQYF.

The chain couples TRBV7-8 to TRBJ2-3; no reliable D call. CDR3 length: 16 amino acids. V lost 2 bases and J 6 bases, leaving 18 bases between the germline ends. Per the germline V gene, CDR1 is SGHVS and CDR2 is FQNEAQ. CDR3 loop: CASSLNSPRSLDTQYF. CDR3 nucleotide sequence: TGTGCCAGCAGCTTAAATTCCCCGCGGTCTTTGGATACGCAGTATTTT.

CDR3 bases: TGTGCCAGCAGCCAAGAGCCCGAGGTTCTCAACACCGCCGGGGAGCTGTTTTTT. As protein: CASSQEPEVLNTAGELFF. The chain combines TRBV4-2 with TRBJ2-2; no firm D call. Trimming stripped 0 bases from V and 6 bases from J, with 20 bases between. CDR1 is LGHNA and CDR2 is YNFKEQ in the germline V gene. The CDR3 runs to 18 residues.

The rearrangement joins TRBV7-6 to TRBJ2-1, with D perhaps TRBD2 (5 bases). CDR1 is SGHVS, CDR2 FNYEAQ, per germline. This CDR3 is built from 15 residues. V gave up 5 bases and J gave up 6 bases, with 17 bases separating them. As DNA, the CDR3 is TGTGCCAGCAGCCCCAGACCCTACGAGGGCAATGAGCAGTTCTTC. As protein: CASSPRPYEGNEQFF.

The CDR3 nucleotides read TGTGCCAGCAGCCAAGGGAATACGCAGTATTTT. Protein product: CASSQGNTQYF. The rearrangement links TRBV4-2 to TRBJ2-3; D is ambiguous. The CDR3 totals 11 residues. Trimming shortened V by 1 base and J by 7 bases, and 3 bases separated the two germline ends. The germline gives CDR1 LGHNA, CDR2 YNFKEQ.

The rearrangement uses TRBV4-2 and TRBJ2-7, with D unresolved. V dropped 1 base and J dropped 0 bases, with 16 bases sitting between them. This CDR3 comprises 17 residues. CDR1 and CDR2 from the germline V gene are LGHNA and YNFKEQ. CDR3 loop: CASSQGFLLTSSYEQYF. CDR3 DNA: TGTGCCAGCAGCCAAGGGTTCCTTTTAACAAGCTCCTACGAGCAGTACTTC.

This sequence joins TRBV5-5 and TRBJ1-5; D may be TRBD1 (6 bases). Germline CDR1 reads SGHKS; CDR2 reads YYEKEE (reference sequence). The ends were cut back, 0 bases at V and 6 bases at J, with 7 bases in the middle. The CDR3 covers 13 residues. The CDR3 region is CASSLVGAQPQHF. The CDR3 DNA reads as TGTGCCAGCAGCTTGGTGGGGGCTCAGCCCCAGCATTTT.

The V and J genes are TRBV19 and TRBJ1-2; 8 bases map to TRBD1. Losses at the gene ends were 6 bases for V and 3 bases for J; bases not matched to a gene: 6. CDR1 is LNHDA and CDR2 is SQIVND in the germline V gene (reference sequence). The CDR3 is made up of 14 amino acids. This chain's CDR3 is CASSPTGAYYGYTF. The CDR3 DNA reads as TGTGCCAGTAGCCCGACAGGGGCATACTATGGCTACACCTTC.

The rearrangement joins TRBV9 to TRBJ1-3; D call uncertain. Germline-derived CDR1 and CDR2 are SGDLS and YYNGEE. This CDR3 has 14 amino acids. Deletions cut 3 bases from V and 0 bases from J, with 7 bases between. The CDR3 DNA follows: TGTGCCAGCAGCGGACCCCCCTCTGGAAACACCATATATTTT. Translating gives CASSGPPSGNTIYF.

The rearrangement links TRBV5-3 to TRBJ2-7; D not resolved. TRBV5-3 is recorded as an ORF, its role being uncertain. V was shortened by 0 bases and J by 6 bases, with 4 bases between the two germline ends. The CDR3 length is 11 residues. DNA of the CDR3: TGTGCCAGAAGCTTGGTGGCCGAGCAGTACTTC. It specifies CARSLVAEQYF.

The J gene is TRBJ1-6, the V gene TRBV23-1; possible D gene TRBD1, 6 bases. TRBV23-1 carries the ORF label, with uncertain function. Deletions cut 5 bases from V and 15 bases from J, with 20 bases between. The CDR3 is made up of 14 amino acids. CDR3 amino acids: CASSYPPPTGFLHF. CDR3 nucleotides: TGCGCCAGCAGTTACCCCCCCCCTACAGGGTTCCTCCACTTT.

The V call is TRBV15, the J call TRBJ1-5, with 7 bases lining up with TRBD1. Germline-derived CDR1 and CDR2 are LNHNV and YYDKDF (reference sequence). The J segment lost 0 bases and the V segment lost 9 bases, leaving 8 bases of the junction unmatched. This CDR3 region has 15 residues. CDR3 loop: CATRTGENSNQPQHF. CDR3 DNA: TGTGCCACACGAACAGGGGAAAATAGCAATCAGCCCCAGCATTTT. The full variable domain, its missing parts supplied by reference TRBV15 and TRBJ1-5, is DAMVIQNPRYQVTQFGKPVTLSCSQTLNHNVMYWYQQKSSQAPKLLFHYYDKDFNNEADTPDNFQSRRPNTSFCFLDIRSPGLGDTAMYLCATRTGENSNQPQHFGDGTRLSIL.

The chain employs TRBV29-1 and TRBJ1-3, with D possibly TRBD1 on 6 matching bases. The ends were cut back, 7 bases at V and 4 bases at J, with 14 bases in the middle. CDR1 SQVTM and CDR2 ANQGSEA come from the germline V gene. The CDR3 runs 13 residues. The CDR3 reads CSARDGGGNTIYF. The CDR3 DNA sequence: TGCAGCGCCCGAGACGGGGGCGGAAACACCATATATTTT.

The V and J genes are TRBV19 and TRBJ2-1; D gene unclear. The CDR3 runs 15 residues. Per the germline V gene, CDR1 is LNHDA and CDR2 is SQIVND (reference sequence). V gave up 6 bases and J gave up 1 base, with 13 bases separating them. CDR3 residues: CASRKQPVSYNEQFF. CDR3 nucleotide sequence: TGTGCCAGTAGGAAACAGCCGGTATCCTACAATGAGCAGTTCTTC.

V usage is TRBV5-1 and J usage is TRBJ1-1; 7 bases fit TRBD1. Per germline, CDR1 SGHRS and CDR2 YFSETQ. V was pared by 0 bases and J by 1 base, with 9 bases of the junction left unmatched. The CDR3 totals 17 residues. The DNA for the CDR3 is TGCGCCAGCAGCTTGGGACAGGGTTTCGTCGGGAACACTGAAGCTTTCTTT. It translates to CASSLGQGFVGNTEAFF.

The CDR3 DNA reads TGTGCCAGCAGTTTTGTATCTGGGGCCAACGTCCTGACTTTC. Translated, it gives CASSFVSGANVLTF. The V gene is TRBV28, the J gene TRBJ2-6; D is ambiguous. CDR3 length: 14 amino acids. The V end lost 3 bases, the J end lost 1 base, and 4 bases lay between the germline ends. CDR1 MDHEN and CDR2 SYDVKM come from the germline V gene.

The chain links TRBV6-6 to TRBJ1-1; D is unresolved. V lost 4 bases, J lost 6 bases, and 12 bases lay in between. Germline-derived CDR1 and CDR2 are MNHNY and SVGAGI (reference sequence). This CDR3 spans 13 amino acids. The CDR3 nucleotides are TGTGCCAGCAGTTCCGTTCCGGGAGCTGAAGCTTTCTTT. It specifies CASSSVPGAEAFF.